A single sample gave rise to the 10 T cell receptor beta chains below, sequenced in a study of PD-1 blockade in classical Hodgkin lymphoma. Profiling relied on immunoSEQ multiplex PCR, and the TCRdb table lists in-frame clones only, not all of them. Counted here are 90,000 to 100,000 clones, roughly 81% occurring once; the ten biggest clones make up less than 20%. Every patient was affected by relapse after autologous stem cell transplantation, while exposure to brentuximab vedotin was not uniform. The sequences come from peripheral blood mononuclear cells (PBMCs), collected before the second cycle of nivolumab. The receptors come from a human donor with classical Hodgkin lymphoma.

The chain employs TRBV19 and TRBJ2-3; weak D call: TRBD1 (6 bases). The CDR3 runs to 13 residues. Germline V gene sequence: CDR1 LNHDA, CDR2 SQIVND (reference sequence). Trimming left V 10 bases short and J 6 bases short, with 17 bases between. CDR3 in amino acids: CATWGRNVDTQYF. Written as DNA, the CDR3 is TGTGCCACATGGGGGCGGAACGTGGATACGCAGTATTTT.

V and J are TRBV18 and TRBJ2-1; D ambiguous. The CDR3 has 13 amino acids. V was shortened by 4 bases and J by 8 bases, with 12 bases between the two germline ends. In germline, CDR1 is KGHSH, CDR2 LQKENI. CDR3 amino acids: CASSLNPVDEQFF. The CDR3, as DNA: TGTGCCAGCTCACTAAACCCAGTCGATGAGCAGTTCTTC.

This chain joins TRBV6-5 and TRBJ2-5; D uncertain. V lost 5 bases and J 1 base, leaving 11 bases between the germline ends. The CDR3 loop spans 14 amino acids. Germline values: CDR1 MNHEY, CDR2 SVGAGI. CDR3 nucleotide sequence: TGTGCCAGCAGTACCCCTCCCCGCCAAGAGACCCAGTACTTC. It codes for CASSTPPRQETQYF.

This clone was recorded a few times. V usage is TRBV10-3 and J usage is TRBJ2-3, with D perhaps matching TRBD2 (6 bases). V lost 10 bases and J 11 bases, leaving 16 bases between the germline ends. There are 11 residues in the CDR3. CDR1 and CDR2 from the germline V gene are ENHRY and SYGVKD. CDR3 DNA sequence: TGTGCCACCCGAGGTGGAGGGGAGCAGTATTTT. As protein: CATRGGGEQYF.

This clone was seen once. J is TRBJ2-6 and V is TRBV30, with 9 bases matching TRBD1. CDR1 and CDR2 (germline): GTSNPN, SVGIG (reference sequence). V lost 5 bases and J lost 2; bases outside the gene matches: 16. The CDR3 contains 19 residues. DNA of the CDR3: TGTGCCTGGTTACGCCTTATCGGGACAGGGAAGACTGGGGCCAACGTCCTGACTTTC. The encoded protein is CAWLRLIGTGKTGANVLTF. Full variable domain (rest looked up from reference TRBV30 and TRBJ2-6): SQTIHQWPATLVQPVGSPLSLECTVEGTSNPNLYWYRQAAGRGLQLLFYSVGIGQISSEVPQNLSASRPQDRQFILSSKKLLLSDSGFYLCAWLRLIGTGKTGANVLTFGAGSRLTVL.

The chain is built from TRBV7-2 and TRBJ2-7, with D maybe TRBD1 (5 bases). Trimming left V 5 bases short and J 3 bases short, with 14 bases between. CDR3 size: 14 residues. Germline CDR1 is SGHTA and CDR2 is FQGNSA. The CDR3 DNA reads as TGTGCCAGCAGCCAATCAGGGCCCTACTACGAGCAGTACTTC. It yields the protein CASSQSGPYYEQYF.

This chain uses TRBV5-8 with TRBJ2-7, with a possible D match to TRBD1 (7 bases). V lost 2 bases and J lost 6, with 15 bases in between. The CDR3 spans 14 residues. From germline, CDR1 is SGHTS and CDR2 YDEGEE. The CDR3 loop reads CASSFRGAPREQYF. The CDR3 region has the DNA TGTGCCAGCAGCTTCAGGGGGGCTCCCCGCGAGCAGTACTTC.

CDR3 bases: TGCAGCGTCCCGGGACTAACATCGGAGACCCAGTACTTC. This encodes CSVPGLTSETQYF. The rearrangement joins TRBV29-1 to TRBJ2-5; 7 bases fit TRBD2. Germline V gives CDR1 SQVTM, CDR2 ANQGSEA. CDR3 length: 13 amino acids. V trimming: 6 bases; J trimming: 5 bases; junction bases outside the gene matches: 9.

CDR3 in DNA: TGTGCCAGCAGTTACGTCCGAGGCAATGAGCAGTTCTTC. Translation gives CASSYVRGNEQFF. V gene TRBV6-5 combines with J gene TRBJ2-1; D gene uncertain. The V end was cut by 2 bases, the J end by 6 bases, with 8 bases between. This CDR3 has 13 amino acids. Germline CDR1 MNHEY, CDR2 SVGAGI.

CDR3 amino acids: CASSIVPMDRTASYEQYF. CDR3 bases: TGTGCCAGTAGTATAGTCCCAATGGACAGGACGGCCTCCTACGAGCAGTACTTC. The chain is built from TRBV19 and TRBJ2-7, with 7 bases fitting TRBD1. Germline values: CDR1 LNHDA, CDR2 SQIVND (reference sequence). With 1 base clipped from V and 0 bases from J, the junction kept 12 bases outside the gene matches. This CDR3 is built from 18 residues.